The sequence of this TCR beta chain was determined in a study of blood T cells in healthy people across ages. RNA extraction gave at least 5.5 micrograms of total RNA per sample. The CDR3 loop spans 15 amino acids. V shed 5 bases and J 7 bases; nucleotides not matched to a gene: 7. Looked up from germline, CDR1 is MDHEN and CDR2 is SYDVKM. Combining a sample-barcoded 5' primer with a J-beta primer mix, a second PCR ran for roughly 7 to 12 cycles. TCRdb ran MiXCR on the 5' RACE reads and lists one entry per CDR3 protein. The table lists some 1.4 million distinct CDR3 sequences, approximately 38% of them singletons.

This receptor was identified in a woman aged 18-35 years in good health. The chain links TRBV28 to TRBJ2-1; 11 nucleotides line up with TRBD1. Material: blood. CDR3 in amino acids: CASSPWTGGKNEQFF. The CDR3 DNA follows: TGTGCCAGCAGTCCATGGACAGGGGGCAAAAATGAGCAGTTCTTC.